The source of this T cell receptor beta chain is a study of blood T cell repertoires in COVID-19. About the research overall: COVID-19 samples collected from the United States, Italy and Spain covered acute and convalescent phases. T cells, B-cell-depleted T cells, or PBMCs supplied cDNA or gDNA.

The length of the CDR3 is 14 residues. Trimming took 5 bases from V and 1 from J; bases not matched to a gene: 5. CDR1 is MNHEY, CDR2 SVGAGI, per germline. As originally analysed: For nucleated cells, counts were estimated from reference gene primer amplification. This table comes from immunoSEQ multiplex PCR, and its TCRdb copy is limited to in-frame clones, with some not included. V and J calls and clone size are as listed in that table; D and trimming were resolved from the DNA. The repertoire holds about 190,000 clones, with less than 90% as singletons. The sequenced sample consisted of peripheral blood. The chain uses TRBV6-5 and TRBJ2-7; 7 nucleotides agree with TRBD2. This TCR derives from a woman in her 40s with acute or convalescent COVID-19. Here the CDR3 reads CASSSSGQSYEQYF. For the CDR3, the DNA is TGTGCCAGCAGTAGTAGCGGGCAATCCTACGAGCAGTACTTC.